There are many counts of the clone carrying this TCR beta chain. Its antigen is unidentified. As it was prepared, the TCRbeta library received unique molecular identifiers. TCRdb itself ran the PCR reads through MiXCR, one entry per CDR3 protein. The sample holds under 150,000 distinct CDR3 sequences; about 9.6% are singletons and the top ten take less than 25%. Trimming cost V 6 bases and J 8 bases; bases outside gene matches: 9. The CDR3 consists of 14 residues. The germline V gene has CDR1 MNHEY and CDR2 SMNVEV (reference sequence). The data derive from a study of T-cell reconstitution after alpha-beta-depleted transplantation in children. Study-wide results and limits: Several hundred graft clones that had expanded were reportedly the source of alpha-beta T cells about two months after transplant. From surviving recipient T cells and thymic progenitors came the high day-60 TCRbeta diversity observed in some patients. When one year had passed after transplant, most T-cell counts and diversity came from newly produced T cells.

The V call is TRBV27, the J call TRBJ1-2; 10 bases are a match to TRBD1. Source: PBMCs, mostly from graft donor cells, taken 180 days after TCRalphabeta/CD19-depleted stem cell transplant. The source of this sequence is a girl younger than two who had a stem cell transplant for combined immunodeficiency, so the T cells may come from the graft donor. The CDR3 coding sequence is TGTGCCAGCAGCCACAGACAGGGGGCTGGGGGCTACACCTTC. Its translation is CASSHRQGAGGYTF.